The clone carrying this T cell receptor beta chain was seen only once. Methods used by the authors: Reference gene primer amplification gave estimated nucleated cell counts. The method was immunoSEQ multiplex PCR; TCRdb's version includes in-frame clones alone and lacks a portion of them. Clone size and V and J calls were adopted from that table, with D and trimming inferred from the DNA. The table has 150,000 to 200,000 clones, 80% seen once. This sample stems from a study of blood T cell repertoires in COVID-19. Overall study context: Material from acute and convalescent COVID-19 was sourced from the United States, Italy and Spain. PBMCs, B-cell-depleted T cells, or T cells provided the cDNA or gDNA that made up the material.

Participant-reported clinical history was the basis for cohort assignment. The source of this sequence is a man aged 35-49 years who had recovered from COVID-19. The sequenced sample was PBMCs or T cells enriched from blood (not recorded which).

This CDR3 reads CSVQGRNTEAFF. The CDR3 nucleotides are TGCAGCGTGCAGGGGAGGAACACTGAAGCTTTCTTT. This sequence joins TRBV29-1 and TRBJ1-1; D is perhaps TRBD1 (6 bases). CDR3 length: 12 amino acids. In germline, CDR1 is SQVTM, CDR2 ANQGSEA. The V and J ends lost 6 bases and 1 base respectively, with 9 bases between them.